This record covers a single TCR beta chain. No antigen is known for it. The time point is: week 5, during vaccination. Vaccine doses each comprised 300 ug of mutant IDH1 20-mer peptide, with topical imiquimod. Data came from immunoSEQ multiplex PCR; TCRdb stores just in-frame clones and leaves some out. The table includes about 26,000 clones, approximately 79% detected once. The sample comes from a study of a mutant IDH1 vaccine in newly diagnosed glioma. Study-wide background: All eight of the vaccinations patients received fell in weeks 1, 3, 5, 7, 11, 15, 19 and 23.

This CDR3 comprises 15 residues. Germline CDR1 and CDR2: LGHNA and YNFKEQ. V lost 3 bases to trimming and J lost 3 bases, with 11 bases between them. The sample was PBMCs, taken from a glioma patient whose treatment included an IDH1 peptide vaccine. The clonotype comes from a man aged 40-55 years with glioma. Some clones in this sample may be carry-over from other donors' samples. The chain joins TRBV4-2 to TRBJ2-2, with D possibly TRBD2 on 6 matching bases. As DNA, the CDR3 is TGTGCCAGCAGCCACGGGACTTCTTACACCGGGGAGCTGTTTTTT. It encodes CASSHGTSYTGELFF.